The 32 T cell receptor beta chains reported below all come from one sample, sequenced in a study of blood T cell repertoires in COVID-19. The protocol was immunoSEQ multiplex PCR, while the TCRdb copy is restricted to in-frame clones and leaves out a portion. The data show tens of thousands of clones, around 92% seen once. Input material: peripheral blood. Source of these receptors: a human donor with active COVID-19. The donor label of this sample is uncertain.

A word on this clone: At the DNA level, this CDR3 is encoded by other sequences in the same sample as well. The chain is built from TRBV28 and TRBJ1-5; D ambiguous. The V end was cut by 5 bases, the J end by 0 bases, with 8 bases between. Germline V lookup: CDR1 MDHEN, CDR2 SYDVKM. The CDR3 is made up of 14 amino acids. In DNA form, the CDR3 reads TGTGCCAGCAGTCCCACGGGTAGCAATCAGCCCCAGCATTTT. Its translation is CASSPTGSNQPQHF.

The V and J genes are TRBV24-1 and TRBJ2-5, with D possibly being TRBD1 (6 bases). The germline V gene encodes CDR1 KGHDR and CDR2 SFDVKD. The CDR3 length is 18 residues. The V gene lost 0 bases and the J gene lost 3 bases, with 19 bases spanning the gap. CDR3 sequence: CATSDLKGQGKGEETQYF. CDR3 sequence (DNA): TGTGCCACCAGTGATTTGAAGGGGCAGGGGAAAGGAGAAGAGACCCAGTACTTC.

This chain uses TRBV7-3 with TRBJ2-3, with 8 bases fitting TRBD1. The CDR3 runs 19 residues. J gave up 0 bases and V 5 bases, and 16 bases lay outside the gene matches. From germline, CDR1 is SGHTA and CDR2 FQGTGA. This chain's CDR3 is CASSQGAPVAGPSTDTQYF. The CDR3 DNA follows: TGTGCCAGCAGCCAGGGGGCCCCCGTAGCAGGCCCGAGCACAGATACGCAGTATTTT.

This chain links TRBV5-1 with TRBJ2-1; 13 nucleotides match TRBD2. J lost 5 bases, V lost 4 bases, and 6 bases had no gene match. Germline CDR1 and CDR2: SGHRS and YFSETQ. CDR3 length: 16 amino acids. Written as DNA, the CDR3 is TGCGCCAGCAGCCCGGGAGGGACTAGCGGGGACAATGAGCAGTTCTTC. This encodes CASSPGGTSGDNEQFF.

This clone was counted a single time. CDR3 in amino acids: CASSFRDRSTDTQYF. In DNA form, the CDR3 reads TGTGCCAGCAGCTTCCGGGACAGGAGCACAGATACGCAGTATTTT. The J gene is TRBJ2-3, the V gene TRBV7-8; TRBD1 aligns across 8 bases. CDR1 and CDR2 (germline): SGHVS, FQNEAQ. The CDR3 is 15 amino acids. Losses at the gene ends were 3 bases for V and 0 bases for J; bases not matched to a gene: 2.

The chain couples TRBV5-1 to TRBJ1-6; possible D gene TRBD1, 5 bases. CDR1 is SGHRS and CDR2 is YFSETQ in the germline V gene. This CDR3 has 17 amino acids. The germline V and J ends were trimmed by 0 bases and 4 bases, with 14 bases remaining between them. The CDR3 region has the DNA TGCGCCAGCAGCTTGGAGTTTCAGGGTCGGTATAATTCACCCCTCCACTTT. Protein sequence: CASSLEFQGRYNSPLHF.

The V and J genes are TRBV27 and TRBJ2-7, with 8 bases aligning to TRBD2. Trimming cost V 2 bases and J 7 bases; bases outside gene matches: 7. The CDR3 has 14 amino acids. CDR1 and CDR2 from the germline V gene are MNHEY and SMNVEV (reference sequence). CDR3 DNA sequence: TGTGCCAGCAGTTTAGTAGCGGGATTGGGGGAGCAGTACTTC. It codes for CASSLVAGLGEQYF.

In its sample, this clone was seen once. The chain carries TRBV6-2 or TRBV6-3 and TRBJ2-5; perhaps TRBD1 as D (7 bases). This CDR3 has 14 residues. Per the germline V gene, CDR1 is MNHEY and CDR2 is SVGEGT. Trimming took 5 bases from V and 5 from J, leaving 15 bases between them. The CDR3 loop reads CASSSAGGSETQYF. CDR3 coding DNA: TGTGCCAGCAGTAGTGCAGGGGGGTCGGAGACCCAGTACTTC.

The genes are TRBV9 and TRBJ2-7; tentatively, D is TRBD1 (6 bases). This CDR3 has 14 amino acids. Trimming left V 3 bases short and J 2 bases short, with 12 bases between. Per germline, CDR1 SGDLS and CDR2 YYNGEE. The CDR3 DNA is TGTGCCAGCAGCGAAGGACAGACCACCTACGAGCAGTACTTC. Its translation: CASSEGQTTYEQYF.

CDR3 protein: CASGLVLSREPSSYNEQFF. In DNA form, the CDR3 reads TGTGCTAGTGGTTTGGTACTCTCGCGGGAGCCGTCGTCTTACAATGAGCAGTTCTTC. The chain employs TRBV12-5 and TRBJ2-1; 7 bases are shared with TRBD2. The CDR3 runs to 19 residues. V lost 0 bases to trimming and J lost 4 bases; unmatched junction nucleotides: 15. CDR1 is LGHNT, CDR2 FRNRAP, per germline.

This chain uses TRBV28 with TRBJ1-1; no reliable D call. The CDR3 length is 13 residues. Trimming took off 2 bases at V and 1 base at J, with 5 bases between the two ends. From germline, CDR1 is MDHEN and CDR2 SYDVKM. For the CDR3, the DNA is TGTGCCAGCAGTTTAAGAGAGAACACTGAAGCTTTCTTT. It yields the protein CASSLRENTEAFF.

This clone appeared once. J is TRBJ1-2 and V is TRBV29-1, with a tentative D call TRBD1 (6 bases). Trimming removed 4 bases at V and 7 bases at J, with 25 bases between. This CDR3 is 16 amino acids long. Germline-derived CDR1 and CDR2 are SQVTM and ANQGSEA. This CDR3 reads CSVGDLQGAVMGGYTF. CDR3 DNA: TGCAGCGTTGGGGATTTACAGGGTGCGGTGATGGGTGGCTACACCTTC. Drawing the rest from reference TRBV29-1 and TRBJ1-2, the complete variable domain is SAVISQKPSRDICQRGTSLTIQCQVDSQVTMMFWYRQQPGQSLTLIATANQGSEATYESGFVIDKFPISRPNLTFSTLTVSNMSPEDSSIYLCSVGDLQGAVMGGYTFGSGTRLTVV.

V gene TRBV29-1 combines with J gene TRBJ2-7; TRBD1 matches at 7 bases. Looked up from germline, CDR1 is SQVTM and CDR2 is ANQGSEA. The V gene end was trimmed by 7 bases and the J gene end by 5 bases; junction bases not matched to a gene: 11. This CDR3 has 13 residues. CDR3 sequence (DNA): TGCAGCGCCGCCGGGACAGTCCGCCACGAGCAGTACTTC. Translation: CSAAGTVRHEQYF.

This chain links TRBV6-6 with TRBJ1-5; 8 positions match TRBD1. The ends lost 5 bases at V and 1 base at J; junction bases unmatched: 10. Looked up from germline, CDR1 is MNHNY and CDR2 is SVGAGI (reference sequence). CDR3 size: 17 residues. CDR3 protein: CASSPRTGGLSNQPQHF. The CDR3 coding sequence is TGTGCCAGCAGTCCCCGAACAGGGGGATTGAGCAATCAGCCCCAGCATTTT.

The chain recombines TRBV3-1 (or the pseudogene TRBV3-2) with TRBJ2-7, with 10 bases matching TRBD2. Germline V gene sequence: CDR1 LGHDT, CDR2 YNNKEL (reference sequence). V trimming: 5 bases; J trimming: 4 bases; junction bases outside the gene matches: 5. This CDR3 is 14 amino acids long. CDR3 bases: TGTGCCAGCAGCTTCGGGACTAGCGTTTACGAGCAGTACTTC. The encoded protein is CASSFGTSVYEQYF.

V usage is TRBV6-5 and J usage is TRBJ2-2; TRBD2 is a possible D gene (6 bases). The V end lost 8 bases, the J end lost 7 bases, and 8 bases lay between the germline ends. CDR1 is MNHEY, CDR2 SVGAGI, per germline. The CDR3 length is 11 residues. The CDR3 region has the DNA TGTGCCAGCGGGGGGTTCGGGGAGCTGTTTTTT. As protein: CASGGFGELFF.

V is TRBV27 and J is TRBJ2-3, with 7 bases lining up with TRBD1. The CDR3 is 16 amino acids. After removal of 3 bases from V and 5 bases from J, the junction contained 11 bases not matched to a gene. Germline V gene sequence: CDR1 MNHEY, CDR2 SMNVEV (reference sequence). The CDR3 DNA reads TGTGCCAGCAGTTTGGGCCGCGGACAGGCGGTAGATACGCAGTATTTT. It is translated as CASSLGRGQAVDTQYF.

The chain employs TRBV28 and TRBJ2-1; 8 bases map to TRBD2. V lost 5 bases, J lost 12 bases, and 21 bases stayed unmatched. Per the germline V gene, CDR1 is MDHEN and CDR2 is SYDVKM. CDR3 length equals 17 residues. As DNA, the CDR3 is TGTGCCAGCAGTCCAGGAGGGAGCGGGAGCAAGGCGCGGGGGCAGTTCTTC. Translation: CASSPGGSGSKARGQFF.

V gene TRBV6-1 combines with J gene TRBJ1-5; 7 bases are shared with TRBD1. With 3 bases clipped from V and 4 bases from J, the junction kept 9 bases outside the gene matches. This CDR3 contains 16 residues. Germline V lookup: CDR1 MNHNS, CDR2 SASEGT. CDR3 sequence reads: CASSERGRFWNQPQHF. As DNA, the CDR3 is TGTGCCAGCAGTGAGAGGGGGCGCTTTTGGAATCAGCCCCAGCATTTT.

The chain is built from TRBV29-1 and TRBJ1-3; maybe TRBD1 (5 bases). The V gene's germline CDR1 is SQVTM and CDR2 ANQGSEA. V dropped 4 bases and J dropped 1 base, with 8 bases sitting between them. The CDR3 extends over 13 amino acids. CDR3 amino acids: CSVVAGSGNTIYF. CDR3 sequence (DNA): TGCAGCGTTGTGGCAGGGTCTGGAAACACCATATATTTT.

The V call is TRBV6-5, the J call TRBJ2-5; 9 positions match TRBD1. The CDR3 is 14 amino acids. J lost 5 bases, V lost 4 bases, and 5 bases had no gene match. Germline CDR1 is MNHEY and CDR2 is SVGAGI. The CDR3 region is CASSSGTGRETQYF. CDR3 bases: TGTGCCAGCAGTTCCGGGACAGGGCGGGAGACCCAGTACTTC.

The chain recombines TRBV18 with TRBJ2-3; D is unclear. The germline gives CDR1 KGHSH, CDR2 LQKENI. The CDR3 has 12 amino acids. Trimming took off 6 bases at V and 0 bases at J, with 4 bases between the two ends. The CDR3 here is CASSRSTDTQYF. Written as DNA, the CDR3 is TGTGCCAGCTCGCGGAGCACAGATACGCAGTATTTT.

This chain uses TRBV7-8 with TRBJ2-7, with TRBD1 as a possible D gene (5 bases). Germline CDR1 and CDR2: SGHVS and FQNEAQ. Trimming pared 2 bases from V and 5 bases from J, leaving 10 bases between. The length of the CDR3 is 13 residues. As DNA, the CDR3 is TGTGCCAGCAGCTTATTAAGGGGTCACGAGCAGTACTTC. Translating gives CASSLLRGHEQYF.

The chain links TRBV10-2 to TRBJ1-1; 12 bases match TRBD1. The V gene end was trimmed by 6 bases and the J gene end by 4 bases; junction bases not matched to a gene: 3. Germline V lookup: CDR1 WSHSY, CDR2 SAAADI. There are 14 residues in the CDR3. The CDR3 is CASRGTGGSTEAFF. The CDR3 nucleotides read TGCGCCAGCAGGGGGACAGGGGGCTCCACTGAAGCTTTCTTT.

The rearrangement uses TRBV28 and TRBJ2-7; D not resolved. There are 14 residues in the CDR3. Trimming cost V 5 bases and J 5 bases, with 16 bases left between them. Looked up from germline, CDR1 is MDHEN and CDR2 is SYDVKM. The CDR3 sequence is CASSKTAPTHEQYF. The CDR3 region has the DNA TGTGCCAGCAGTAAGACCGCCCCGACACACGAGCAGTACTTC. Filled out from reference TRBV28 and TRBJ2-7, the complete variable domain reads DVKVTQSSRYLVKRTGEKVFLECVQDMDHENMFWYRQDPGLGLRLIYFSYDVKMKEKGDIPEGYSVSREKKERFSLILESASTNQTSMYLCASSKTAPTHEQYFGPGTRLTVT.

The chain carries TRBV9 and TRBJ2-1, with 14 bases aligning to TRBD2. Germline loops: CDR1 SGDLS, CDR2 YYNGEE. The CDR3 length is 21 residues. J gave up 8 bases and V 2 bases, and 21 bases lay outside the gene matches. The CDR3 region is CASSVGAGTSGSNPNFDEQFF. The CDR3 DNA is TGTGCCAGCAGCGTCGGCGCCGGGACTAGCGGGAGCAACCCCAACTTCGATGAGCAGTTCTTC.

This chain connects TRBV18 to TRBJ2-6; D is unclear. The germline CDR1 and CDR2 sequences are KGHSH and LQKENI. The length of the CDR3 is 15 residues. Deletions cut 1 base from V and 4 bases from J, with 8 bases between. The CDR3 nucleotides read TGTGCCAGCTCACCACGAGAGGTCGGGGCCAACGTCCTGACTTTC. It encodes CASSPREVGANVLTF.

This chain links TRBV9 with TRBJ1-3; D is perhaps TRBD1 (6 bases). The V end lost 4 bases, the J end lost 3 bases, and 11 bases lay between the germline ends. CDR1 and CDR2 (germline): SGDLS, YYNGEE. The CDR3 contains 14 residues. CDR3 amino acids: CASSLQGDGNTIYF. The CDR3 DNA reads as TGTGCCAGCAGCCTACAGGGAGATGGAAACACCATATATTTT.

The chain recombines TRBV28 with TRBJ1-6, with a tentative D call TRBD1 (6 bases). The germline V gene encodes CDR1 MDHEN and CDR2 SYDVKM. V lost 2 bases to trimming and J lost 6 bases, with 8 bases between them. CDR3 length: 14 amino acids. DNA of the CDR3: TGTGCCAGCAGTTTAGAACAGGGTAATTCACCCCTCCACTTT. This codes for CASSLEQGNSPLHF.

This clone was recorded once. The J gene is TRBJ1-2, the V gene TRBV2; no reliable D call. The CDR3 is made up of 14 amino acids. Germline V CDR1 and CDR2: SNHLY, FYNNEI. V lost 0 bases and J lost 8, with 13 bases in between. This CDR3 reads CASSEAELPEGYTF. CDR3 bases: TGTGCCAGCAGTGAAGCGGAGCTCCCCGAAGGCTACACCTTC.

The chain combines TRBV25-1 with TRBJ2-1; D may be TRBD1 (5 bases). The V gene lost 4 bases and the J gene lost 8 bases, with 21 bases spanning the gap. This CDR3 contains 16 residues. Germline V gene data show CDR1 as MGHDK and CDR2 as SYGVNS. In DNA, the CDR3 is TGTGCCAGCAGTGGGGAACGGGTCAGGGCGACGGATGAGCAGTTCTTC. Translation gives CASSGERVRATDEQFF. The entire variable domain, with the rest obtained from reference TRBV25-1 and TRBJ2-1, is as follows: EADIYQTPRYLVIGTGKKITLECSQTMGHDKMYWYQQDPGMELHLIHYSYGVNSTEKGDLSSESTVSRIRTEHFPLTLESARPSHTSQYLCASSGERVRATDEQFFGPGTRLTVL.

V gene TRBV7-6 combines with J gene TRBJ2-2; TRBD1 matches 7 bases. The CDR3 extends over 19 amino acids. J gave up 2 bases and V 5 bases, and 17 bases lay outside the gene matches. CDR1 is SGHVS and CDR2 is FNYEAQ in the germline V gene. Written as DNA, the CDR3 is TGTGCCAGCAGCCTCGGGACAGAGCCCCTAACAATCAACACCGGGGAGCTGTTTTTT. Its translation is CASSLGTEPLTINTGELFF.